This T cell receptor beta chain was identified during a study of cytomegalovirus exposure and HLA in healthy donors. Whole-study results and caveats: A later analysis reportedly identified an Asian-associated ancestry cluster as carrying fewer N-insertions than the roughly 670-donor mean. What was likely a sequencing artifact was a cluster of highly shared sequence variants. It was only CMV serostatus that was available as immune exposure information.

Trimming shortened V by 7 bases and J by 3 bases, and 10 bases separated the two germline ends. The CDR3 covers 12 residues. Germline assignment: CDR1 SNHLY and CDR2 FYNNEI. Only a few counts were recorded for this clone. Its matching antigen is unknown. The PCR ran on 60 Vbeta and 13 Jbeta primers. Generated by immunoSEQ multiplex PCR, the TCRdb table keeps only in-frame clones and is missing some. The profile covers 200,000 to 250,000 clones, with 70% to 90% appearing a single time and 1.3% taken by the ten largest. Though nominally healthy at sampling, donors likely had unrecorded immune exposures. The TCR originated in a human donor in good health. The specimen was PBMCs. The V and J genes are TRBV2 and TRBJ2-7; D is unclear. The CDR3 region is CASNQDRYEQYF. The CDR3 DNA reads TGTGCCAGCAACCAGGATCGCTACGAGCAGTACTTC. Variable domain in full (rest from reference TRBV2 and TRBJ2-7): EPEVTQTPSHQVTQMGQEVILRCVPISNHLYFYWYRQILGQKVEFLVSFYNNEISEKSEIFDDQFSVERPDGSNFTLKIRSTKLEDSAMYFCASNQDRYEQYFGPGTRLTVT.